Each of the 20 T cell receptor beta chains below was sequenced from the same sample in a study of blood T cell repertoires in COVID-19. TCRdb's table, derived via immunoSEQ multiplex PCR, lists solely in-frame clones and lacks some. Among roughly 200,000 clones listed, more than 80% were seen once. The sample consisted of peripheral blood. The origin of the receptors is a woman aged 40 to 55 with COVID-19, enrolled during active disease.

V is TRBV19 and J is TRBJ2-1; D call uncertain. V was clipped by 3 bases and J by 2 bases, with 5 bases between them. CDR3 length equals 13 residues. CDR1 and CDR2 (germline): LNHDA, SQIVND (reference sequence). The CDR3 spells CASSMTAYNEQFF. CDR3 nucleotides: TGTGCCAGTAGTATGACTGCCTACAATGAGCAGTTCTTC.

The rearrangement uses TRBV2 and TRBJ2-3, with D possibly being TRBD2 (6 bases). CDR3 size: 15 residues. The germline V gene encodes CDR1 SNHLY and CDR2 FYNNEI. The V end was cut by 3 bases, the J end by 6 bases, with 16 bases between. CDR3 nucleotides: TGTGCCAGCAGTGAGGTTAGCGGTCAACGTGATACGCAGTATTTT. Its translation is CASSEVSGQRDTQYF.

By share, this clone counts as medium-sized (0.01 to 0.1%). The CDR3 DNA reads as TGTGCCAGCAGATCCCACGGGACAGGACCCTACGAGCAGTACGTC. This encodes CASRSHGTGPYEQYV. J is TRBJ2-7 and V is TRBV5-6, with 8 positions matching TRBD1. CDR1 and CDR2 (germline): SGHDT, YYEEEE. The CDR3 has 15 residues. V lost 5 bases to trimming and J lost 2 bases; unmatched junction nucleotides: 9.

For this clone: An end of the junction differs from the germline gene, which may be a read error. The CDR3 DNA follows: TGTGCCAGCAGCTTAGACGAGACAGGGCGAGAGACCCGGTACTTC. Protein: CASSLDETGRETRYF. The chain is built from TRBV7-9 and TRBJ2-5; 7 nucleotides line up with TRBD1. In germline, CDR1 is SEHNR, CDR2 FQNEAQ (reference sequence). CDR3 length equals 15 residues.

This chain links TRBV5-1 with TRBJ2-3, with a weak D call TRBD1 (5 bases). The CDR3 spans 13 residues. V was trimmed by 2 bases and J by 3 bases, leaving 7 bases between them. The germline V gene has CDR1 SGHRS and CDR2 YFSETQ. CDR3 protein: CASSFQGTDTQYF. CDR3 coding DNA: TGCGCCAGCAGCTTCCAGGGTACAGATACGCAGTATTTT.

The chain uses TRBV7-3 and TRBJ2-2; 8 positions agree with TRBD1. Germline values: CDR1 SGHTA, CDR2 FQGTGA. CDR3 length equals 15 residues. Trimming cost V 1 base and J 4 bases; bases outside gene matches: 2. The CDR3 sequence is CASSLIGQGTGELFF. The CDR3 DNA sequence: TGTGCCAGCAGCTTAATCGGACAGGGCACCGGGGAGCTGTTTTTT.

The CDR3 reads CASSLLPGGGNTGELFF. The CDR3 region has the DNA TGTGCCAGCAGCCTGCTCCCTGGCGGGGGGAACACCGGGGAGCTGTTTTTT. The V call is TRBV14, the J call TRBJ2-2, with 7 bases identical to TRBD2. Losses at the gene ends were 4 bases for V and 1 base for J; bases not matched to a gene: 9. Germline V CDR1 and CDR2: SGHDN, FVKESK. This CDR3 contains 17 residues.

The V gene is TRBV28, the J gene TRBJ2-1; D is unclear. Germline CDR1 is MDHEN and CDR2 is SYDVKM. The CDR3 runs to 14 residues. V was cut by 5 bases and J by 1 base, with 9 bases left in between. Here the CDR3 DNA reads TGTGCCAGCAGTCTATTTACATCCTACAATGAGCAGTTCTTC. This codes for CASSLFTSYNEQFF.

The chain uses TRBV19 and TRBJ2-5; 7 bases line up with TRBD1. CDR3 length equals 15 residues. The V gene's germline CDR1 is LNHDA and CDR2 SQIVND (reference sequence). V shed 3 bases, J shed 4 bases, and the junction held 8 bases outside the gene matches. For the CDR3, the DNA is TGTGCCAGTAGTATGGACGACAGGGTACGAGAGACCCAGTACTTC. Residues: CASSMDDRVRETQYF.

This clone occurred a few times. The V gene is TRBV5-5, the J gene TRBJ2-7, with 7 bases that match TRBD2. With V trimmed by 6 bases and J by 6 bases, 9 bases remained unmatched. Germline V CDR1 and CDR2: SGHKS, YYEKEE (reference sequence). The CDR3 length is 13 residues. CDR3 bases: TGTGCCAGCAACTGGATGGGGGGGAGCGAGCAGTACTTC. Translated: CASNWMGGSEQYF.

V is TRBV19 and J is TRBJ2-1; 9 nucleotides line up with TRBD2. Germline V lookup: CDR1 LNHDA, CDR2 SQIVND (reference sequence). The CDR3 sequence is 17 residues long. V lost 5 bases and J lost 4; bases outside the gene matches: 12. The chain's CDR3 is CASSSAGGKRLYNEQFF. The CDR3 region has the DNA TGTGCCAGTAGTTCGGCGGGAGGGAAAAGATTATACAATGAGCAGTTCTTC. The full variable domain, its missing parts supplied by reference TRBV19 and TRBJ2-1, is DGGITQSPKYLFRKEGQNVTLSCEQNLNHDAMYWYRQDPGQGLRLIYYSQIVNDFQKGDIAEGYSVSREKKESFPLTVTSAQKNPTAFYLCASSSAGGKRLYNEQFFGPGTRLTVL.

The gene calls are TRBV5-5 and TRBJ1-6; TRBD1 matches 10 bases. V shed 3 bases and J 10 bases; nucleotides not matched to a gene: 4. This CDR3 comprises 14 residues. CDR1 is SGHKS and CDR2 is YYEKEE in the germline V gene (reference sequence). CDR3 DNA sequence: TGTGCCAGCAGCTACGGACAGGGGGGGTCACCCCTCCACTTT. This gives the protein CASSYGQGGSPLHF.

In its sample, this clone was seen once. The V call is TRBV30, the J call TRBJ2-3, with a weak D call TRBD1 (6 bases). Germline V CDR1 and CDR2: GTSNPN, SVGIG (reference sequence). This CDR3 is built from 15 residues. V was trimmed by 1 base and J by 2 bases, leaving 13 bases between them. CDR3 loop: CAWSEARGITDTQYF. CDR3 nucleotide sequence: TGTGCCTGGAGTGAGGCCAGGGGCATCACAGATACGCAGTATTTT.

A single count supports this clone. The chain combines TRBV27 with TRBJ2-2; maybe TRBD2 (6 bases). V lost 6 bases and J lost 8, with 16 bases in between. Germline V gene data show CDR1 as MNHEY and CDR2 as SMNVEV (reference sequence). This CDR3 comprises 14 residues. CDR3 protein: CASSPTRLSGELFF. DNA for the CDR3: TGTGCCAGCAGCCCGACTAGGCTTTCTGGGGAGCTGTTTTTT.

This chain joins TRBV6-1 and TRBJ2-5, with TRBD2 identical over 9 bases. The CDR3 is made up of 19 amino acids. J lost 5 bases, V lost 3 bases, and 19 bases had no gene match. CDR1 and CDR2 (germline): MNHNS, SASEGT. The CDR3: CASSDRFGLAGSRPETQYF. The CDR3 bases are TGTGCCAGCAGTGATAGGTTCGGGCTAGCGGGGAGCAGGCCGGAGACCCAGTACTTC.

This clone has more than one count but fewer than ten. The chain links TRBV4-1 to TRBJ2-3; possible D gene TRBD1, 6 bases. Trimming removed 4 bases at V and 3 bases at J, with 14 bases between. This CDR3 contains 15 residues. Per the germline V gene, CDR1 is MGHRA and CDR2 is YSYEKL. CDR3 sequence (DNA): TGCGCCAGCAGCCGCAATGCCCAGGGGACAGATACGCAGTATTTT. Amino acids: CASSRNAQGTDTQYF.

The count of this clone is one. The chain uses TRBV7-2 and TRBJ2-1, with D possibly matching TRBD2 (6 bases). V gave up 3 bases and J gave up 6 bases, with 15 bases separating them. The CDR3 contains 15 residues. CDR1 is SGHTA and CDR2 is FQGNSA in the germline V gene. As DNA, the CDR3 is TGTGCCAGCAGCTTCGAGGGCAGGGAGGCCAATGAGCAGTTCTTC. Amino acid sequence: CASSFEGREANEQFF. Full variable domain (outside the CDR3, taken from reference TRBV7-2 and TRBJ2-1): GAGVSQSPSNKVTEKGKDVELRCDPISGHTALYWYRQSLGQGLEFLIYFQGNSAPDKSGLPSDRFSAERTGGSVSTLTIQRTQQEDSAVYLCASSFEGREANEQFFGPGTRLTVL.

A single count supports this clone. This rearrangement joins TRBV2 to TRBJ2-5; 9 nucleotides align to TRBD1. This CDR3 is built from 15 residues. With 8 bases clipped from V and 5 bases from J, the junction kept 12 bases outside the gene matches. CDR1 is SNHLY, CDR2 FYNNEI, per germline. CDR3 DNA sequence: TGTGCCAGCGGGGACAGGGTTGGGCTGCAGGAGACCCAGTACTTC. It codes for CASGDRVGLQETQYF.

This chain links TRBV4-2 with TRBJ1-3, with 9 bases that match TRBD1. CDR1 is LGHNA, CDR2 YNFKEQ, per germline. The V segment lost 4 bases and the J segment 4 bases; nucleotides outside the gene matches: 8. The CDR3 runs to 16 residues. Here the CDR3 reads CASSPKQGANGNTIYF. DNA for the CDR3: TGTGCCAGCAGCCCGAAACAGGGGGCTAACGGAAACACCATATATTTT.

This sequence joins TRBV5-8 and TRBJ2-1, with D maybe TRBD2 (5 bases). Germline values: CDR1 SGHTS, CDR2 YDEGEE. CDR3 size: 15 residues. Trimming pared 1 base from V and 3 bases from J, leaving 11 bases between. CDR3 region: CASSLMGDNYNEQFF. DNA of the CDR3: TGTGCCAGCAGCTTGATGGGAGATAACTACAATGAGCAGTTCTTC.